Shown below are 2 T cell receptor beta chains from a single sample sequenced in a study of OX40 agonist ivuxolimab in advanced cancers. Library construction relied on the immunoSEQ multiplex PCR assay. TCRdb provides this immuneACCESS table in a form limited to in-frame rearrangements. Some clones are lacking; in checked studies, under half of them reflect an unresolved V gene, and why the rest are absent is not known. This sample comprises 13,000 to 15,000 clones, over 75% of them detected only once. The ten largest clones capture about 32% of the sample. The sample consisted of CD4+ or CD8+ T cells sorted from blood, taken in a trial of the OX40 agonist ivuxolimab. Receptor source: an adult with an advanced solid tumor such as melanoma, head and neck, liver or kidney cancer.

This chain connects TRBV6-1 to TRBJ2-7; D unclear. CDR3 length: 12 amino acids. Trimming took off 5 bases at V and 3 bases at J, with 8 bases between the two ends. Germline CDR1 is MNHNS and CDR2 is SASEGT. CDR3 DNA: TGTGCCAGCAGTTTTAGGGTCTACGAGCAGTACTTC. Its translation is CASSFRVYEQYF.

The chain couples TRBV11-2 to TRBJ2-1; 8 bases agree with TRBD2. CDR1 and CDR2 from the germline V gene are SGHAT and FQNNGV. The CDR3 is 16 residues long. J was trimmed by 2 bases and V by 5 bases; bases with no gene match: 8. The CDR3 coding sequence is TGTGCCAGCAGCCGTCAAGCGGGAGTTCCCTACAATGAGCAGTTCTTC. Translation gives CASSRQAGVPYNEQFF. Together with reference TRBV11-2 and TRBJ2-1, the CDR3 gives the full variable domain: EAGVAQSPRYKIIEKRQSVAFWCNPISGHATLYWYQQILGQGPKLLIQFQNNGVVDDSQLPKDRFSAERLKGVDSTLKIQPAKLEDSAVYLCASSRQAGVPYNEQFFGPGTRLTVL.